This TCR beta chain was identified in a study of CD8 T cells in ankylosing spondylitis. CDR3 size: 15 residues. Deletions cut 4 bases from V and 7 bases from J, with 16 bases between. Germline loops: CDR1 MGHDK, CDR2 SYGVNS. There are a few counts of this clonotype. In TCRdb, the 5' RACE reads were re-called with MiXCR into one record per CDR3 protein. The sample yields fewer than 250,000 distinct CDR3 sequences, about 10% seen once. The chain recombines TRBV25-1 with TRBJ1-4, with unresolved D. The specimen sequenced was blood, either unsorted or a sorted T cell fraction (not recorded which). The sequence came from a male donor with ankylosing spondylitis or in good health (not recorded which). The CDR3 is CASSAMAGPGEKLFF. The CDR3 DNA sequence: TGTGCCAGCAGTGCGATGGCAGGACCCGGTGAAAAACTGTTTTTT. Using reference TRBV25-1 and TRBJ1-4 for the parts outside the CDR3, the full variable domain is EADIYQTPRYLVIGTGKKITLECSQTMGHDKMYWYQQDPGMELHLIHYSYGVNSTEKGDLSSESTVSRIRTEHFPLTLESARPSHTSQYLCASSAMAGPGEKLFFGSGTQLSVL.